This T cell receptor beta chain appears in the sequencing data of a study of blood T cells in healthy people across ages. The authors ran a second PCR of 7 to 11 cycles using a sample-barcoded 5' primer and a J-beta primer mix. Every sample produced at least 3 million CDR3-containing paired-end reads. TCRdb itself ran the 5' RACE reads through MiXCR, one entry per CDR3 protein. The table records about 1.5 million distinct CDR3 sequences, 35% to 45% of them present only once. The CDR3 consists of 15 residues. The V end lost 1 base, the J end lost 8 bases, and 14 bases lay between the germline ends. Germline assignment: CDR1 SGHTA and CDR2 FQGNSA. This clonotype was detected only a few times.

This chain links TRBV7-2 with TRBJ1-4; D uncertain. The sequencing input was blood. This receptor was obtained from a woman between 18 and 29 years old in good health. CDR3 amino acids: CASSLDGPGGEKLFF. The DNA for the CDR3 is TGTGCCAGCAGCTTAGATGGGCCCGGCGGGGAAAAACTGTTTTTT.